Each of the 27 T cell receptor beta chains below was sequenced from the same sample in a study of read filtering for tumor transcriptome and immune sequencing. Molecular barcoded adaptors covering alpha/delta and beta/gamma chains were used on about 0.4 ug RNA. One entry per CDR3 protein, called by TCRdb with MiXCR from the reads. The table lists about 27,000 distinct CDR3 sequences, around 15% of them singletons. Sequenced: a population of CD138-negative cells sorted from bone marrow. The source is a donor at least 40 years old with multiple myeloma.

Regarding this clonotype: A read error likely explains this, since a far larger clone differs by one base. Since no conserved phenylalanine or tryptophan closes the CDR3, a read error is the likely cause. The chain links TRBV11-1 to TRBJ2-5; 11 bases match TRBD2. In germline, CDR1 is SGHAT, CDR2 FQDESV (reference sequence). The V segment lost 5 bases and the J segment 1 base; nucleotides outside the gene matches: 3. There are 15 residues in the CDR3. The CDR3 is CASSLGLAGQETQYI. CDR3 in DNA: TGTGCCAGCAGCCTCGGACTAGCGGGCCAAGAGACCCAGTACATC.

This clonotype has at least ten counts. This chain links TRBV7-9 with TRBJ2-1; no firm D call. Germline lookup yields CDR1 SEHNR and CDR2 FQNEAQ (reference sequence). CDR3 size: 11 residues. V dropped 10 bases and J dropped 7 bases, with 11 bases sitting between them. The CDR3 nucleotides read TGTGCCACAGCCGCACCGAATGAGCAGTTCTTC. Its translation: CATAAPNEQFF.

The chain is built from TRBV18 and TRBJ2-3; D is possibly TRBD1 (6 bases). The CDR3 extends over 17 amino acids. V was clipped by 3 bases and J by 2 bases, with 18 bases between them. CDR1 is KGHSH and CDR2 is LQKENI in the germline V gene. The CDR3 region has the DNA TGTGCCAGCTCACCCCTTCGCTGGGACACCTTCACAGATACGCAGTATTTT. Translating it yields CASSPLRWDTFTDTQYF.

This clonotype was seen at least ten times. This sequence joins TRBV5-1 and TRBJ2-1; 8 nucleotides agree with TRBD2. The V and J ends lost 4 bases and 3 bases, in that order; junction bases with no gene match: 15. Germline V gene data show CDR1 as SGHRS and CDR2 as YFSETQ. CDR3 length: 18 amino acids. CDR3 DNA: TGCGCCAGCAGCATCACAGGAGACAGCGGGAGATACTACAATGAGCAGTTCTTC. It translates to CASSITGDSGRYYNEQFF.

Note on this clonotype: Being one base from a much bigger clone, this may be a read error. The chain is built from TRBV12-3 or TRBV12-4 and TRBJ2-1, with 11 bases matching TRBD2. CDR3 size: 17 residues. CDR3 sequence reads: CASSSTRLAGRRDEKFF. In DNA, the CDR3 is TGTGCCAGCAGTTCGACCCGACTAGCGGGAAGGAGGGATGAGAAGTTCTTC.

This clonotype was seen repeatedly, ten times or more. V is TRBV12-3 or TRBV12-4 and J is TRBJ1-4; D is uncertain. V gave up 10 bases and J gave up 5 bases, with 14 bases separating them. The CDR3 has 13 amino acids. CDR3 coding DNA: TGTGCCACCTCTAAGGACTTGAATGAAAAACTGTTTTTT. It yields the protein CATSKDLNEKLFF.

In this sample, this clonotype turned up many times. The V call is TRBV3-1, the J call TRBJ2-2; D may be TRBD1 or TRBD2 (5 bases each). The CDR3 is 14 amino acids. The germline CDR1 and CDR2 sequences are LGHDT and YNNKEL (reference sequence). The V gene lost 5 bases and the J gene lost 7 bases, with 14 bases spanning the gap. The CDR3 loop is CASSARIGGGELFF. CDR3 bases: TGTGCCAGCAGCGCCAGGATTGGGGGCGGGGAGCTGTTTTTT.

This clonotype was observed at least ten times. The chain has TRBV7-9 and TRBJ2-7; 8 positions match TRBD1. V shed 5 bases and J 3 bases; nucleotides not matched to a gene: 9. Germline V gene lookup returns CDR1 SEHNR and CDR2 FQNEAQ (reference sequence). This CDR3 comprises 15 residues. The CDR3 loop is CASSPTGDPVYEQYF. In DNA, the CDR3 is TGTGCCAGCAGCCCGACAGGGGACCCTGTCTACGAGCAGTACTTC.

This clonotype has at least ten counts. This chain connects TRBV19 to TRBJ2-7; D possibly corresponds to TRBD2 (7 bases). Trimming left V 4 bases short and J 3 bases short, with 13 bases between. The CDR3 runs 14 residues. The germline V gene encodes CDR1 LNHDA and CDR2 SQIVND (reference sequence). The CDR3 DNA reads as TGTGCCAGTAGTAAGGGGGGGTTCTACTACGAGCAGTACTTC. This gives the protein CASSKGGFYYEQYF.

A note on this clonotype: A read error may be the cause here, since a much bigger clone is one base away. The rearrangement uses TRBV3-1 and TRBJ2-2; D gene ambiguous. The germline gives CDR1 LGHDT, CDR2 YNNKEL (reference sequence). CDR3 size: 13 residues. The CDR3: CASSEDGTGELFF. The CDR3 DNA reads as TGTGCCAGCAGCGAAGACGGTACCGGGGAGCTGTTTTTT.

CDR3 protein: CASSTPAGTVDEQFF. CDR3 bases: TGTGCCAGCAGCACCCCCGCCGGGACTGTCGATGAGCAGTTCTTC. J is TRBJ2-1 and V is TRBV7-9, with TRBD2 as a possible D gene (6 bases). The V gene's germline CDR1 is SEHNR and CDR2 FQNEAQ (reference sequence). Trimming removed 5 bases at V and 8 bases at J, with 19 bases between. This CDR3 contains 15 residues. The full variable domain, with the rest looked up from reference TRBV7-9 and TRBJ2-1, is DTGVSQNPRHKITKRGQNVTFRCDPISEHNRLYWYRQTLGQGPEFLTYFQNEAQLEKSRLLSDRFSAERPKGSFSTLEIQRTEQGDSAMYLCASSTPAGTVDEQFFGPGTRLTVL.

This clonotype was observed at least ten times. As DNA, the CDR3 is TGTGCCACCCGTCCGGGCCCTCGGCGGTACGAGCAGTACTTC. Residues: CATRPGPRRYEQYF. The rearrangement uses TRBV21-1 and TRBJ2-7; the table's D call of TRBD2 was not tested on the DNA. TRBV21-1 is deemed a pseudogene. The CDR3 is made up of 14 amino acids.

This clonotype turned up a few times. A much larger clone differs by one base, so this may be a read error. This CDR3 reads CASSSRTRAAYEQYF. The CDR3 DNA reads as TGTGCCAGCAGTTCCCGGACTAGGGCAGCCTACGAGCAGTACTTC. V and J are TRBV12-3 or TRBV12-4 and TRBJ2-7, with 7 nucleotides matching TRBD2. This CDR3 has 15 amino acids. V gave up 4 bases and J gave up 2 bases; unmatched junction bases: 8.

This clonotype was counted many times. The rearrangement links TRBV29-1 to TRBJ2-1, with TRBD2 matching 10 bases. The length of the CDR3 is 14 residues. Losses at the gene ends were 6 bases for V and 7 bases for J; bases not matched to a gene: 9. CDR1 is SQVTM, CDR2 ANQGSEA, per germline. CDR3 loop: CSVSSGRALNEQFF. The CDR3 bases are TGCAGCGTATCAAGCGGGAGGGCCTTGAATGAGCAGTTCTTC.

There are many counts of this clonotype. The V gene is TRBV28, the J gene TRBJ2-7, with D unclear. The CDR3 is 12 amino acids. The V gene lost 7 bases and the J gene lost 0 bases, with 7 bases spanning the gap. The germline CDR1 and CDR2 sequences are MDHEN and SYDVKM. CDR3 DNA: TGTGCCAGCACCCCCGACTCCTACGAGCAGTACTTC. Its translation: CASTPDSYEQYF.

This clonotype was counted ten times or more. The chain links TRBV28 to TRBJ2-1, with 7 bases that match TRBD2. The CDR3 extends over 16 amino acids. Germline trimming cut 3 bases from V and 8 bases from J; bases unmatched to any gene: 13. Per germline, CDR1 MDHEN and CDR2 SYDVKM. CDR3 sequence reads: CASSFGLSGNPDEQFF. CDR3 bases: TGTGCCAGCAGTTTTGGGCTAAGCGGGAACCCCGATGAGCAGTTCTTC.

At least ten counts were recorded for this clonotype. The chain links TRBV20-1 to TRBJ1-2; D gene unclear. This CDR3 has 15 residues. Germline assignment: CDR1 DFQATT and CDR2 SNEGSKA (reference sequence). The V end was cut by 0 bases, the J end by 2 bases, with 13 bases between. This CDR3 reads CSARDGLNLNYGYTF. CDR3 coding DNA: TGCAGTGCTAGAGATGGTCTGAATCTAAACTATGGCTACACCTTC.

This clonotype has ten or more counts. The chain joins TRBV20-1 to TRBJ2-3; 9 bases agree with TRBD2. The germline V gene has CDR1 DFQATT and CDR2 SNEGSKA (reference sequence). The V and J ends lost 6 bases and 5 bases, in that order; junction bases with no gene match: 6. The CDR3 loop spans 13 amino acids. Here the CDR3 DNA reads TGCAGTGCGGACACGACTAGCGGAGATACGCAGTATTTT. It codes for CSADTTSGDTQYF.

The chain joins TRBV9 to TRBJ2-2; 7 bases line up with TRBD2. CDR1 is SGDLS, CDR2 YYNGEE, per germline. The CDR3 contains 17 residues. With 3 bases clipped from V and 5 bases from J, the junction kept 13 bases outside the gene matches. This chain's CDR3 is CASSAALYWEGTGELFF. The CDR3 bases are TGTGCCAGCAGCGCCGCCCTTTATTGGGAGGGGACCGGGGAGCTGTTTTTT.

This clonotype has ten or more counts. The chain links TRBV5-1 to TRBJ2-3, with TRBD2 as a possible D gene (7 bases). The CDR3 is made up of 14 amino acids. Germline V gene sequence: CDR1 SGHRS, CDR2 YFSETQ. Deletions cut 4 bases from V and 4 bases from J, with 13 bases between. This chain's CDR3 is CASSGGGAPDTQYF. CDR3 nucleotides: TGCGCCAGCAGCGGGGGGGGCGCGCCAGATACGCAGTATTTT.

Many counts were recorded for this clonotype. The rearrangement joins TRBV4-1 to TRBJ2-7; the D call may be TRBD1 or TRBD2 (7 bases each). V lost 5 bases and J 5 bases, leaving 22 bases between the germline ends. The CDR3 is made up of 16 amino acids. Germline lookup yields CDR1 MGHRA and CDR2 YSYEKL. CDR3 in DNA: TGCGCCAGCAGCTATACCGGGCTCAGGGGGAGGGACGAGCAGTACTTC. Protein: CASSYTGLRGRDEQYF.

Ten or more counts support this clonotype. This chain links TRBV7-6 with TRBJ2-7, with TRBD1 identical over 9 bases. From germline, CDR1 is SGHVS and CDR2 FNYEAQ. Germline trimming cut 1 base from V and 7 bases from J; bases unmatched to any gene: 14. The CDR3 runs 17 residues. This chain's CDR3 is CASSLGGSGTGSGEQYF. In DNA, the CDR3 is TGTGCCAGCAGCTTAGGAGGATCAGGGACAGGGTCGGGGGAGCAGTACTTC.

This clonotype was seen many times. V usage is TRBV3-1 and J usage is TRBJ1-5; D is possibly TRBD1 (5 bases). The CDR3 sequence is 12 residues long. CDR1 and CDR2 (germline): LGHDT, YNNKEL (reference sequence). The germline V and J ends were trimmed by 3 bases and 5 bases, with 5 bases remaining between them. This CDR3 reads CASSQGDQPQHF. CDR3 nucleotides: TGTGCCAGCAGCCAGGGGGATCAGCCCCAGCATTTT.

The V call is TRBV11-2, the J call TRBJ1-6; 9 nucleotides line up with TRBD1. Trimming removed 5 bases from V and 8 bases from J; junction bases left unmatched: 7. From germline, CDR1 is SGHAT and CDR2 FQNNGV. The CDR3 loop spans 15 amino acids. This CDR3 reads CASSPTGGSDSPLHF. The CDR3 bases are TGTGCCAGCAGCCCGACAGGGGGGAGCGATTCACCCCTCCACTTT.

This clonotype occurred many times. The rearrangement links TRBV6-2 or TRBV6-3 to TRBJ1-1; perhaps TRBD1 as D (6 bases). The CDR3 covers 14 residues. Germline-derived CDR1 and CDR2 are MNHEY and SVGEGT. Trimming pared 5 bases from V and 4 bases from J, leaving 14 bases between. The CDR3 protein is CASSRGQRATEAFF. The CDR3 nucleotides read TGTGCCAGCAGTAGAGGACAGCGGGCCACTGAAGCTTTCTTT.

The V and J genes are TRBV29-1 and TRBJ2-2; perhaps TRBD2 as D (6 bases). The CDR3 has 13 amino acids. V lost 6 bases, J lost 4 bases, and 12 bases lay in between. Per the germline V gene, CDR1 is SQVTM and CDR2 is ANQGSEA. The CDR3 here is CSVSGRRTGELFF. The CDR3 DNA follows: TGCAGCGTCTCCGGGAGACGCACCGGGGAGCTGTTTTTT.

This clonotype was counted many times. The conserved phenylalanine or tryptophan is not found at the CDR3 terminus, so this likely reflects a read error. V gene TRBV7-2 combines with J gene TRBJ2-1; TRBD2 matches at 12 bases. The CDR3 has 17 amino acids. Per the germline V gene, CDR1 is SGHTA and CDR2 is FQGNSA. V lost 3 bases, J lost 4 bases, and 7 bases stayed unmatched. The CDR3 region is CASSLATSGSIYNEQFS. The DNA for the CDR3 is TGTGCCAGCAGCTTGGCGACTAGCGGGAGTATTTACAATGAGCAGTTCTCC.